A single TCR beta chain is shown here with its context. Its antigen is not identified. This specimen belongs to a study of cytomegalovirus exposure and HLA in healthy donors. Overall study: Among the roughly 400 genotyped donors, around 85% were placed in the Caucasian-associated ancestry cluster. The study, taken as a whole, reports: Certain indistinguishable V segments, among them TRBV6-2 and TRBV6-3, were excluded.

V lost 5 bases and J lost 1, with 14 bases in between. The germline CDR1 and CDR2 sequences are SGHVS and FNYEAQ. The CDR3 consists of 15 residues. The study ran its PCR with 60 Vbeta and 13 Jbeta primers. Only in-frame clones appear in the TCRdb table, and some are missing; sequencing was by immunoSEQ multiplex PCR. The sample includes fewer than 85,000 clones. This clonotype originated in a woman aged 40 to 49 in good health and CMV-seropositive. The chain is built from TRBV7-6 and TRBJ1-1; perhaps TRBD1 as D (5 bases). The sample taken for sequencing was PBMCs. The CDR3 region is CASSPGRGANTEAFF. The CDR3, as DNA: TGTGCCAGCAGCCCTGGCCGTGGGGCGAACACTGAAGCTTTCTTT.